One TCR beta chain is described in this entry. Its antigen is unknown. Per-base qualities were not stored, and no clone one base away is much larger. The data derive from a study of blood T cell repertoires in COVID-19 (dated by TCRdb to 2019 to 2021). Notes on the research overall: Samples from collaborators originated in the United States, Italy and Spain and spanned both the acute and convalescent phases of COVID-19. A de-identified subject ID, COVID-19 status, age in years and sex were almost always included in the sample metadata. The prospective study material was composed of cDNA or gDNA derived from T cells, B-cell-depleted T cells, or PBMCs. The samples were drawn from the first 160 participants of the ongoing ImmuneRACE study and from 1,254 subjects provided by 6 global collaborators. A freely available public database, intended as a resource for researchers studying the immune response to SARS-CoV-2, is where the repertoires were released. Where available, HLA class I and class II types were obtained from metadata supplied by the sample provider rather than from assay-based typing. Deeply sampled blood TCRbeta repertoires from subjects exposed to, actively infected with, or recovered from COVID-19 were included in the dataset.

At one collaborating source in Seattle, patients were enrolled during active infection and were followed longitudinally through the course of disease. The collaborating institutions used their own protocols to collect whole blood in K2EDTA tubes. For TCRbeta analysis, collaborator samples were shipped as frozen whole blood, as isolated PBMCs, or as DNA extracted from either sample type. Broad study findings and their caveats: Clinical and demographic metadata were provided uncurated, with the amount varying by source and participant.

Including the terminal cysteine and phenylalanine, the CDR3 comprises 15 residues. The DNA shown is the 45-base CDR3, in frame from base 1. CDR1 MNHEY and CDR2 SVGAGI were looked up in the germline V gene. V ends up 6 bases short and J 2 bases short, with an unmatched junction base count of 9. TCRbeta CDR3 regions were amplified from genomic DNA using the immunoSEQ Assay, a bias-controlled multiplex PCR. The paper's data handling went like this. The number of nucleated cells in each sample was estimated from the amplification of reference gene primers within the assay. To quantify the absolute abundance of each unique TCRbeta CDR3 rearrangement, sequence reads were collapsed and filtered. For each sample, productive Simpson clonality was calculated as the square root of Simpson's diversity index across productive rearrangements. The clones in this table, taken by TCRdb from immuneACCESS, are in-frame only. Not every clone is retained; where verified, under half of the shortfall comes from an unresolved V gene, and the cause of the rest is unknown. V and J calls and clone size come straight from that table; D and trimming were deduced from the DNA. This sample has over 150,000 clones in its table, and roughly 88% of those were observed once. The top ten clonotypes cover 7% of the sample.

Here the chain combines TRBV6-5 and TRBJ1-1; TRBD1 lines up with 7 middle nucleotides. Sequencing was done on a sample of peripheral blood. The sequence was obtained from a woman in her thirties or forties with COVID-19, enrolled during active disease. For the CDR3, the sequence is CASRKLRGGNTEAFF. The DNA reads TGTGCCAGCAGGAAACTAAGAGGGGGCAACACTGAAGCTTTCTTT.